What follows are 29 T cell receptor beta chains derived from one specimen sequenced in a study of naive and memory T cell subsets (dated by TCRdb to about 2017). Using 3' ligation of a UMI-containing oligonucleotide to TCR cDNA, the study laid out a robust and sensitive protocol to amplify, sequence and analyze TCRs. The receptor library was made with 5' RACE. The instrument given in TCRdb is Illumina MiSeq. The ligated cDNA was amplified by four rounds of PCR, in which nested alpha and beta constant region primers were used together with the SP2 primer. In-frame beta chains were kept once TCRdb had trimmed the public reads at Q25 with fastp and called clones with MiXCR. Each entry merges the rows of one CDR3 protein and shows their most common DNA and genes. Present in this sample are roughly 30,000 distinct CDR3 sequences, 16% of which were seen just once. Of the sample, roughly 2.5% is held by the ten largest clones.

These receptors originate from a female donor in good health.

This clonotype was seen only a few times. The chain recombines TRBV5-5 with TRBJ1-6; 9 bases match TRBD1. The germline CDR1 and CDR2 sequences are SGHKS and YYEKEE (reference sequence). V lost 4 bases, J lost 8 bases, and 4 bases stayed unmatched. The CDR3 loop spans 14 amino acids. The DNA for the CDR3 is TGTGCCAGCAGCCAGGGACAGGGCCATTCACCCCTCCACTTT. Translation gives CASSQGQGHSPLHF.

The rearrangement joins TRBV12-5 to TRBJ1-1; D is undetermined. V lost 5 bases and J lost 4, with 14 bases in between. The CDR3 consists of 14 residues. From germline, CDR1 is LGHNT and CDR2 FRNRAP. CDR3: CASGPDGVGTEAFF. CDR3 coding DNA: TGTGCTAGTGGTCCCGATGGGGTAGGCACTGAAGCTTTCTTT. The full variable domain, rest sourced from reference TRBV12-5 and TRBJ1-1, is DARVTQTPRHKVTEMGQEVTMRCQPILGHNTVFWYRQTMMQGLELLAYFRNRAPLDDSGMPKDRFSAEMPDATLATLKIQPSEPRDSAVYFCASGPDGVGTEAFFGQGTRLTVV.

Note on this clonotype: A clone one base away is much larger, so this may be a read error. The rearrangement joins TRBV11-3 to TRBJ2-1, with D uncertain. Looked up from germline, CDR1 is SGHNT and CDR2 is YENEEA. V was shortened by 0 bases and J by 9 bases, with 9 bases between the two germline ends. This CDR3 is built from 13 residues. CDR3 nucleotide sequence: TGTGCCAGCAGCTTAGAGAGGTGCGGTGAGCAGTTCTTC. Translating gives CASSLERCGEQFF.

This clonotype was seen a few times. The chain has TRBV20-1 and TRBJ1-1, with 7 bases lining up with TRBD1. Germline V gene sequence: CDR1 DFQATT, CDR2 SNEGSKA (reference sequence). The CDR3 has 14 residues. Trimming at V came to 4 bases and at J to 2 bases, leaving 7 bases not matched to a gene. The CDR3 protein is CSAIPGQINTEAFF. In DNA, the CDR3 is TGCAGTGCTATACCGGGACAGATTAACACTGAAGCTTTCTTT.

The chain employs TRBV6-5 and TRBJ2-2; D perhaps matches TRBD1 (6 bases). The CDR3 has 16 amino acids. Germline V gene sequence: CDR1 MNHEY, CDR2 SVGAGI. V lost 0 bases to trimming and J lost 5 bases, with 13 bases between them. The DNA for the CDR3 is TGTGCCAGCAGTTACTCGTCAGGGGTTGGGACCGGGGAGCTGTTTTTT. It yields the protein CASSYSSGVGTGELFF.

The sample holds a few counts of this clonotype. The V call is TRBV7-2, the J call TRBJ2-1, with D maybe TRBD2 (5 bases). The CDR3 is 13 residues long. The germline V gene has CDR1 SGHTA and CDR2 FQGNSA. Deletions cut 3 bases from V and 4 bases from J, with 7 bases between. The CDR3 DNA reads TGTGCCAGCAGCTTGGGAGATTACAATGAGCAGTTCTTC. Its protein product is CASSLGDYNEQFF.

In its sample, this clonotype was seen many times. The junction departs from germline at one end; a sequencing error may be responsible. V gene TRBV29-1 combines with J gene TRBJ1-2; D uncertain. Germline V gene lookup returns CDR1 SQVTM and CDR2 ANQGSEA. CDR3 length equals 12 residues. The CDR3 coding sequence is TGCAGCGTTGAGGATAAAAACTATGGCGACACCTTC. Translating gives CSVEDKNYGDTF.

This clonotype was recorded at least ten times. This rearrangement joins TRBV20-1 to TRBJ2-3; 13 bases agree with TRBD2. Germline loops: CDR1 DFQATT, CDR2 SNEGSKA (reference sequence). V lost 3 bases and J lost 14; bases outside the gene matches: 8. CDR3 length: 13 amino acids. As DNA, the CDR3 is TGCAGTGCTAGGGAGGTGGGACTAGCGGGGCTGTATTTT. Residues: CSAREVGLAGLYF.

This chain links TRBV5-1 with TRBJ2-1; 11 bases agree with TRBD1. V gave up 4 bases and J gave up 7 bases; unmatched junction bases: 10. CDR3 length: 16 amino acids. Per the germline V gene, CDR1 is SGHRS and CDR2 is YFSETQ. CDR3 region: CASSGARDRGRNEQFF. Here the CDR3 DNA reads TGCGCCAGCAGCGGGGCCCGGGACAGGGGGAGAAATGAGCAGTTCTTC.

This clonotype was seen ten or more times. The chain combines TRBV6-5 with TRBJ1-6, with TRBD1 matching over 9 bases. The germline V gene has CDR1 MNHEY and CDR2 SVGAGI. V shed 5 bases, J shed 6 bases, and the junction held 8 bases outside the gene matches. The length of the CDR3 is 16 residues. The CDR3 loop reads CASSTGQGNGNSPLHF. CDR3 in DNA: TGTGCCAGCAGTACTGGACAGGGGAATGGTAATTCACCCCTCCACTTT.

The V gene is TRBV6-6, the J gene TRBJ1-5, with D possibly being TRBD1 (5 bases). The germline gives CDR1 MNHNY, CDR2 SVGAGI (reference sequence). V was trimmed by 7 bases and J by 3 bases, leaving 13 bases between them. CDR3 length: 14 residues. The CDR3 region is CASKHDSPNQPQHF. The DNA for the CDR3 is TGTGCCAGCAAACATGACAGCCCCAATCAGCCCCAGCATTTT.

By proportion, this clonotype is medium-sized. J is TRBJ1-5 and V is TRBV12-5; no firm D call. The CDR3 contains 14 residues. The V end was cut by 6 bases, the J end by 9 bases, with 18 bases between. Germline V gene sequence: CDR1 LGHNT, CDR2 FRNRAP. The CDR3 loop reads CASGTDRKRGPQHF. CDR3 coding DNA: TGTGCTAGTGGCACCGACCGAAAGCGGGGGCCCCAGCATTTT. The full variable domain, completed using reference TRBV12-5 and TRBJ1-5, is DARVTQTPRHKVTEMGQEVTMRCQPILGHNTVFWYRQTMMQGLELLAYFRNRAPLDDSGMPKDRFSAEMPDATLATLKIQPSEPRDSAVYFCASGTDRKRGPQHFGDGTRLSIL.

This clonotype appeared once. V is TRBV27 and J is TRBJ1-1, with a weak D call TRBD1 (6 bases). The CDR3 covers 15 residues. Trimming removed 2 bases at V and 0 bases at J, with 10 bases between. CDR1 is MNHEY and CDR2 is SMNVEV in the germline V gene (reference sequence). CDR3 protein: CASSLTGSLNTEAFF. In DNA, the CDR3 is TGTGCCAGCAGTTTAACAGGGTCCTTGAACACTGAAGCTTTCTTT.

A few counts support this clonotype. The rearrangement uses TRBV12-3 or TRBV12-4 and TRBJ2-7; 12 nucleotides match TRBD2. V shed 4 bases, J shed 2 bases, and the junction held 6 bases outside the gene matches. The CDR3 extends over 16 amino acids. The CDR3 coding sequence is TGTGCCAGCAGTTCTCGGACTAGCGGGGCTGCCTACGAGCAGTACTTC. This codes for CASSSRTSGAAYEQYF.

This clonotype was counted many times. The chain joins TRBV4-2 to TRBJ2-3; 8 bases line up with TRBD2. The CDR3 is 16 residues long. Unmatched junction bases numbered 7, after V lost 4 bases and J lost 1 base. Germline CDR1 is LGHNA and CDR2 is YNFKEQ. The CDR3, as DNA: TGTGCCAGCAGCCCCGGGACTAGACAGGGCACAGATACGCAGTATTTT. Protein sequence: CASSPGTRQGTDTQYF.

This clonotype occurred many times. The chain links TRBV29-1 to TRBJ1-2; TRBD1 agrees at 7 bases. The V segment lost 3 bases and the J segment 5 bases; nucleotides outside the gene matches: 9. The CDR3 length is 14 residues. From germline, CDR1 is SQVTM and CDR2 ANQGSEA. DNA for the CDR3: TGCAGCGTTGATACGACAGGGCCCCTATATGGCTACACCTTC. It translates to CSVDTTGPLYGYTF. Together with reference TRBV29-1 and TRBJ1-2, the CDR3 gives the full variable domain: SAVISQKPSRDICQRGTSLTIQCQVDSQVTMMFWYRQQPGQSLTLIATANQGSEATYESGFVIDKFPISRPNLTFSTLTVSNMSPEDSSIYLCSVDTTGPLYGYTFGSGTRLTVV.

This clonotype was counted many times. This chain joins TRBV29-1 and TRBJ1-3; 11 nucleotides match TRBD1. Germline values: CDR1 SQVTM, CDR2 ANQGSEA. The V gene end was trimmed by 7 bases and the J gene end by 3 bases; junction bases not matched to a gene: 8. The CDR3 covers 15 residues. Here the CDR3 DNA reads TGCAGCGCCCGACCGGGACAGGGGGATGGAAACACCATATATTTT. Encoded protein: CSARPGQGDGNTIYF.

In this sample, this clonotype turned up a few times. This sequence joins TRBV9 and TRBJ1-2; 10 bases are a match to TRBD1. The germline V gene encodes CDR1 SGDLS and CDR2 YYNGEE. CDR3 length: 14 residues. After removal of 3 bases from V and 5 bases from J, the junction contained 4 bases not matched to a gene. The CDR3 region is CASSEDRGQYGYTF. The CDR3, as DNA: TGTGCCAGCAGCGAAGACAGGGGGCAATATGGCTACACCTTC.

J is TRBJ1-4 and V is TRBV12-3 or TRBV12-4, with a tentative D call TRBD1 (5 bases). The V and J ends lost 5 bases and 10 bases respectively, with 14 bases between them. There are 13 residues in the CDR3. The CDR3 here is CASSPWDGGKLFF. CDR3 coding DNA: TGTGCCAGCAGTCCGTGGGACGGTGGAAAACTGTTTTTT.

This clonotype has ten or more counts. The chain recombines TRBV7-9 with TRBJ1-5; 9 bases are shared with TRBD1. There are 14 residues in the CDR3. Germline V gene sequence: CDR1 SEHNR, CDR2 FQNEAQ (reference sequence). V trimming: 3 bases; J trimming: 5 bases; junction bases outside the gene matches: 2. The DNA for the CDR3 is TGTGCCAGCAGCTTGGGACAGGGTTATCAGCCCCAGCATTTT. Translated: CASSLGQGYQPQHF.

J is TRBJ2-4 and V is TRBV7-9, with a possible D match to TRBD1 (5 bases). The germline CDR1 and CDR2 sequences are SEHNR and FQNEAQ (reference sequence). The V gene lost 3 bases and the J gene lost 14 bases, with 14 bases spanning the gap. The CDR3 contains 12 residues. The CDR3 sequence: CASSLGPGREYF. The CDR3 region has the DNA TGTGCCAGCAGCTTGGGGCCGGGCCGGGAGTACTTC.

This sequence joins TRBV7-9 and TRBJ1-1; no clear D gene. The length of the CDR3 is 14 residues. Germline V gene data show CDR1 as SEHNR and CDR2 as FQNEAQ (reference sequence). Trimming removed 0 bases at V and 1 base at J, with 6 bases between. The CDR3: CASSLAGPNTEAFF. As DNA, the CDR3 is TGTGCCAGCAGCTTAGCTGGGCCGAACACTGAAGCTTTCTTT.

This chain joins TRBV12-3 or TRBV12-4 and TRBJ2-7, with a possible D match to TRBD1 (5 bases). This CDR3 is 13 amino acids long. Trimming cost V 6 bases and J 2 bases, with 11 bases left between them. The CDR3 spells CASSPTATYEQYF. The CDR3 DNA is TGTGCCAGCAGCCCGACAGCGACCTACGAGCAGTACTTC.

The table lists this clonotype with many counts. V gene TRBV6-2 or TRBV6-3 combines with J gene TRBJ2-2, with 7 nucleotides matching TRBD1. The CDR3 is 15 amino acids. CDR1 is MNHEY, CDR2 SVGEGT, per germline. Trimming cost V 4 bases and J 0 bases; bases outside gene matches: 2. The CDR3 reads CASSSTGANTGELFF. Here the CDR3 DNA reads TGTGCCAGCAGTTCCACAGGGGCGAACACCGGGGAGCTGTTTTTT.

The chain carries TRBV7-3 and TRBJ1-3; D is unclear. Trimming shortened V by 2 bases and J by 4 bases, and 12 bases separated the two germline ends. Looked up from germline, CDR1 is SGHTA and CDR2 is FQGTGA. This CDR3 spans 15 amino acids. The CDR3 spells CASSLGGKRGNTIYF. CDR3 nucleotide sequence: TGTGCCAGCAGCTTAGGTGGAAAACGCGGAAACACCATATATTTT. The full variable domain, completed using reference TRBV7-3 and TRBJ1-3, is GAGVSQTPSNKVTEKGKYVELRCDPISGHTALYWYRQSLGQGPEFLIYFQGTGAADDSGLPNDRFFAVRPEGSVSTLKIQRTERGDSAVYLCASSLGGKRGNTIYFGEGSWLTVV.

The sample holds many counts of this clonotype. This chain connects TRBV7-8 to TRBJ2-2; D ambiguous. Germline loops: CDR1 SGHVS, CDR2 FQNEAQ. The CDR3 has 14 amino acids. With 5 bases removed from V and 4 bases from J, the gap between germline ends came to 11 bases. As DNA, the CDR3 is TGTGCCAGCAGCCCCCAAGTCGTCACCGGGGAGCTGTTTTTT. Translated: CASSPQVVTGELFF.

V usage is TRBV28 and J usage is TRBJ2-7; D perhaps matches TRBD2 (6 bases). CDR3 length: 17 amino acids. Germline CDR1 is MDHEN and CDR2 is SYDVKM. Trimming removed 6 bases at V and 2 bases at J, with 23 bases between. This CDR3 is CASSSSFAGLATYEQYF. The CDR3 nucleotides read TGTGCCAGCAGCTCATCATTTGCGGGACTTGCCACCTACGAGCAGTACTTC.

Many counts were recorded for this clonotype. The genes are TRBV7-6 and TRBJ2-1, with TRBD1 as a possible D gene (5 bases). Germline V gene sequence: CDR1 SGHVS, CDR2 FNYEAQ. This CDR3 region has 16 residues. V dropped 2 bases and J dropped 6 bases, with 17 bases sitting between them. The CDR3 spells CASSLSWGEEINEQFF. For the CDR3, the DNA is TGTGCCAGCAGCTTATCTTGGGGCGAGGAGATCAATGAGCAGTTCTTC.

This clonotype has at least ten counts. The rearrangement links TRBV6-5 to TRBJ2-3; TRBD2 agrees at 8 bases. CDR3 size: 17 residues. Germline V gene lookup returns CDR1 MNHEY and CDR2 SVGAGI. The J segment lost 6 bases and the V segment lost 0 bases, leaving 11 bases of the junction unmatched. CDR3 in DNA: TGTGCCAGCAGTTACTCGAGGACTAGCAGTCCCATCGATACGCAGTATTTT. It specifies CASSYSRTSSPIDTQYF.